The TCR beta chain described here comes from a study of blood T cell repertoires in COVID-19. J was trimmed by 5 bases and V by 6 bases; bases with no gene match: 6. The length of the CDR3 is 15 residues. Germline-derived CDR1 and CDR2 are ENHRY and SYGVKD. The repertoire was sequenced with immunoSEQ multiplex PCR; TCRdb's copy has only in-frame clones and lacks some. The table shows 160,000 or so clones, with about 92% occurring only once. Sequencing was carried out using peripheral blood. The TCR sequence derives from a woman aged 60-75 years with COVID-19, enrolled during active disease. The chain recombines TRBV10-3 with TRBJ2-3; the match to TRBD1 covers 12 bases. CDR3 residues: CAIRPGQGAGDTQYF. In DNA, the CDR3 is TGTGCCATCAGGCCGGGACAGGGGGCCGGAGATACGCAGTATTTT.